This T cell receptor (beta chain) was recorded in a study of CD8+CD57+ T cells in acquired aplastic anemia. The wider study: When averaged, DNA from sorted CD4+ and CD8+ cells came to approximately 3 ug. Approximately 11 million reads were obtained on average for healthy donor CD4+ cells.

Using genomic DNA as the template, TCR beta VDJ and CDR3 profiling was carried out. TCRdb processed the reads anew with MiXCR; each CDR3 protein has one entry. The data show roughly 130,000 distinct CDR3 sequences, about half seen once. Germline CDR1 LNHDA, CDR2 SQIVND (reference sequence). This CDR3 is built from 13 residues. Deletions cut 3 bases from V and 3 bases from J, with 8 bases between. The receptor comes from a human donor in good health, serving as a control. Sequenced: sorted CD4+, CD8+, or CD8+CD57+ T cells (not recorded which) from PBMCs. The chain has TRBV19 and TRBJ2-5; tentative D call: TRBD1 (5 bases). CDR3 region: CASSIDRKETQYF. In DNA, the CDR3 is TGTGCCAGTAGTATTGACAGAAAAGAGACCCAGTACTTC. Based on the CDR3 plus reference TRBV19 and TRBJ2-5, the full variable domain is DGGITQSPKYLFRKEGQNVTLSCEQNLNHDAMYWYRQDPGQGLRLIYYSQIVNDFQKGDIAEGYSVSREKKESFPLTVTSAQKNPTAFYLCASSIDRKETQYFGPGTRLLVL.